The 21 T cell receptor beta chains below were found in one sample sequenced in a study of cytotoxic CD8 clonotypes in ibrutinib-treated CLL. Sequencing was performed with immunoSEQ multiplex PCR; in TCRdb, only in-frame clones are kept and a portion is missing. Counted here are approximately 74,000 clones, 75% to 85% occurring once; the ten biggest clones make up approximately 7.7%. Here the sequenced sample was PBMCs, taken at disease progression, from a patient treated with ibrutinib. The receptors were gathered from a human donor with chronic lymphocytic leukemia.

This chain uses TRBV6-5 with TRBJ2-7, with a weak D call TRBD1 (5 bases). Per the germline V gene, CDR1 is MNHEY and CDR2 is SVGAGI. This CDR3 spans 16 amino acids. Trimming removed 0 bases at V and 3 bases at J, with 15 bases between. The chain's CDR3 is CASSYSGTWGLYEQYF. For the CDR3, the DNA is TGTGCCAGCAGTTACTCAGGCACTTGGGGCCTCTACGAGCAGTACTTC.

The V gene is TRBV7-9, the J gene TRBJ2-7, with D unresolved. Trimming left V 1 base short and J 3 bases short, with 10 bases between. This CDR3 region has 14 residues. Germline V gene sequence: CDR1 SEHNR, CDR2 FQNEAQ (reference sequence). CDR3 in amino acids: CASSLDPSFYEQYF. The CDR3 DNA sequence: TGTGCCAGCAGCTTAGACCCGTCCTTCTACGAGCAGTACTTC. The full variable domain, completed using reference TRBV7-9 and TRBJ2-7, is DTGVSQNPRHKITKRGQNVTFRCDPISEHNRLYWYRQTLGQGPEFLTYFQNEAQLEKSRLLSDRFSAERPKGSFSTLEIQRTEQGDSAMYLCASSLDPSFYEQYFGPGTRLTVT.

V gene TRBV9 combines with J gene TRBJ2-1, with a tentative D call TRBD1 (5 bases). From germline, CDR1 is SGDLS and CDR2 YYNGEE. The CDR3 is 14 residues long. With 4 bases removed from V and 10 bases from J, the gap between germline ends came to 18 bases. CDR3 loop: CASSPLVGAGEQFF. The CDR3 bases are TGTGCCAGCAGCCCCCTGGTAGGGGCAGGGGAGCAGTTCTTC.

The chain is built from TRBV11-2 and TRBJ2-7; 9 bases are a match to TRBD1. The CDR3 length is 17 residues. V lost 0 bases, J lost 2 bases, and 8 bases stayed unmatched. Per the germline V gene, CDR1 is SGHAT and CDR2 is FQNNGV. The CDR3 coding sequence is TGTGCCAGCAGCTTAGATCGCGTGGACAGGGGAACCTACGAGCAGTACTTC. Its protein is CASSLDRVDRGTYEQYF. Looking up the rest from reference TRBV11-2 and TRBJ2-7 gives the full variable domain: EAGVAQSPRYKIIEKRQSVAFWCNPISGHATLYWYQQILGQGPKLLIQFQNNGVVDDSQLPKDRFSAERLKGVDSTLKIQPAKLEDSAVYLCASSLDRVDRGTYEQYFGPGTRLTVT.

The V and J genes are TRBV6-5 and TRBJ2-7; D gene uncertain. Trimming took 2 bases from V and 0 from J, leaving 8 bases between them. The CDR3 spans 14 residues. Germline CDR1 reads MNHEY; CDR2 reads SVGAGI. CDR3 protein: CASSYTENSYEQYF. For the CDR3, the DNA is TGTGCCAGCAGTTACACCGAGAACTCCTACGAGCAGTACTTC.

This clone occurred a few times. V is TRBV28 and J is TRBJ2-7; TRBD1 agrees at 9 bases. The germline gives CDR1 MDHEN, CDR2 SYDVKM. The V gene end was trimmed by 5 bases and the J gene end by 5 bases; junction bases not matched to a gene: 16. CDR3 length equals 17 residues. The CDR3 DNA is TGTGCCAGCAGTACCGGAGGAGATTGGGACAGGGTCAACGAGCAGTACTTC. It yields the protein CASSTGGDWDRVNEQYF.

The CDR3 reads CASTVEGNLGGYTF. In DNA, the CDR3 is TGTGCCAGCACCGTGGAGGGAAATCTCGGGGGCTACACCTTC. The chain carries TRBV2 and TRBJ1-2; D gene uncertain. The CDR3 loop spans 14 amino acids. Trimming took off 7 bases at V and 8 bases at J, with 20 bases between the two ends. Looked up from germline, CDR1 is SNHLY and CDR2 is FYNNEI.

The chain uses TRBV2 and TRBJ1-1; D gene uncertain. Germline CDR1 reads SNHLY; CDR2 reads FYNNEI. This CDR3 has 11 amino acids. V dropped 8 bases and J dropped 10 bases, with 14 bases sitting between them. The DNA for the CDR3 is TGTGCCAGCTATCTGGGGTCGGGAGCTTTCTTT. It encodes CASYLGSGAFF.

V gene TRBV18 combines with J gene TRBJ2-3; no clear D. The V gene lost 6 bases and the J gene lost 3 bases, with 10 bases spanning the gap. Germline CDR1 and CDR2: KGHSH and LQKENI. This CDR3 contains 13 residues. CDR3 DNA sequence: TGTGCCAGCTCCCCGCGTGGGACAGATACGCAGTATTTT. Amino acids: CASSPRGTDTQYF.

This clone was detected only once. CDR3 coding DNA: TGTGCCAGCACCGCGGAGGTTTGGGACACAGATACGCAGTATTTT. This codes for CASTAEVWDTDTQYF. The chain couples TRBV2 to TRBJ2-3; D possibly corresponds to TRBD2 (5 bases). The CDR3 has 15 residues. CDR1 and CDR2 from the germline V gene are SNHLY and FYNNEI. Trimming pared 7 bases from V and 2 bases from J, leaving 16 bases between.

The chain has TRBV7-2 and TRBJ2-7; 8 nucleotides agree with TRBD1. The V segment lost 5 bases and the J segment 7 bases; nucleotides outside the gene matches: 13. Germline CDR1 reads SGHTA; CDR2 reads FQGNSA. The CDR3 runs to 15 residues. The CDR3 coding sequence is TGTGCCAGCAGCCCCTGGGCAGGGGGCACGTATGAGCAGTACTTC. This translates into CASSPWAGGTYEQYF.

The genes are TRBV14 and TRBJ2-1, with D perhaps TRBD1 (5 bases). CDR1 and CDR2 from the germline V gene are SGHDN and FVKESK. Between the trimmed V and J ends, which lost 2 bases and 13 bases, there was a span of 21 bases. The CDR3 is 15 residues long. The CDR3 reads CASSQQLPTQGKQFF. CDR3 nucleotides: TGTGCCAGCAGCCAACAACTACCCACCCAGGGAAAACAGTTCTTC.

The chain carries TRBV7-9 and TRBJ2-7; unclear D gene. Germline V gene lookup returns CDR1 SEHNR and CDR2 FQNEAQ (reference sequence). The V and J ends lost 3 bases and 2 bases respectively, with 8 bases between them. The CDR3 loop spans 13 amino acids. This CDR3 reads CASSFSLAYEQYF. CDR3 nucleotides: TGTGCCAGCAGCTTCTCTCTAGCCTACGAGCAGTACTTC.

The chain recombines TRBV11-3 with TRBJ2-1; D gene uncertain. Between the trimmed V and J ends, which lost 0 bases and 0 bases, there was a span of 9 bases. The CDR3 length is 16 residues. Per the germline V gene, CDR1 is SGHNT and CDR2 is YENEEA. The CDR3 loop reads CASSLEGASSYNEQFF. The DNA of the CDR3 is TGTGCCAGCAGCTTAGAGGGCGCAAGCTCCTACAATGAGCAGTTCTTC.

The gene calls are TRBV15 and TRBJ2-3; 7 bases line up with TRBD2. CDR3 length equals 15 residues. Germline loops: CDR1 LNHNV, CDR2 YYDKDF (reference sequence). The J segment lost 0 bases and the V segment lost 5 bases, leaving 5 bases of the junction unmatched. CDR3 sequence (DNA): TGTGCCACCAGCCCTAGGCGGGGGAGCACAGATACGCAGTATTTT. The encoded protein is CATSPRRGSTDTQYF. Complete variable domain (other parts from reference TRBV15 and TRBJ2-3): DAMVIQNPRYQVTQFGKPVTLSCSQTLNHNVMYWYQQKSSQAPKLLFHYYDKDFNNEADTPDNFQSRRPNTSFCFLDIRSPGLGDTAMYLCATSPRRGSTDTQYFGPGTRLTVL.

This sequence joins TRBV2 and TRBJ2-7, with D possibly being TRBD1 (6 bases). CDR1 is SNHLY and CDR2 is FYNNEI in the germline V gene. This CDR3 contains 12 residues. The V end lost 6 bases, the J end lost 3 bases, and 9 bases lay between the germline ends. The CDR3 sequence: CASRVDSYEQYF. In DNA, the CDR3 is TGTGCCAGCAGGGTGGACAGCTACGAGCAGTACTTC.

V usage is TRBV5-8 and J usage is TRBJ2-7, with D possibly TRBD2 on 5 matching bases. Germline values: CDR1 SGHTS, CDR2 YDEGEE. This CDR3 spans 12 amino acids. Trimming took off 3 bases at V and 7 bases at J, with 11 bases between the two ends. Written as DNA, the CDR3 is TGTGCCAGCAGCTCGGACTTAGGGGAGCAGTACTTC. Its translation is CASSSDLGEQYF.

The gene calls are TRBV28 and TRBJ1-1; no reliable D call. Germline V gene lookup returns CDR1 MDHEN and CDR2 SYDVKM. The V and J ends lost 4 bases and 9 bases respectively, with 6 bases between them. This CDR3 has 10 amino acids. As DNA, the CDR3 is TGTGCCAGCAGTTACGGACAAGCTTTCTTT. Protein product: CASSYGQAFF.

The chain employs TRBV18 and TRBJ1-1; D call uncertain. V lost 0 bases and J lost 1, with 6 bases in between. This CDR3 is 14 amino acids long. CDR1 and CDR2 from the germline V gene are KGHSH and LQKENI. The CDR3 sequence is CASSPPKRNTEAFF. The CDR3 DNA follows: TGTGCCAGCTCACCACCGAAGAGGAACACTGAAGCTTTCTTT.

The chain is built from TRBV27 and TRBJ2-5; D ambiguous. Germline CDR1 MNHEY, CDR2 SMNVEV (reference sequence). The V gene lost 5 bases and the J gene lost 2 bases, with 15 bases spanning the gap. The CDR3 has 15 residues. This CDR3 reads CASSPRQIIQETQYF. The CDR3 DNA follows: TGTGCCAGCAGTCCGCGCCAAATTATTCAAGAGACCCAGTACTTC.

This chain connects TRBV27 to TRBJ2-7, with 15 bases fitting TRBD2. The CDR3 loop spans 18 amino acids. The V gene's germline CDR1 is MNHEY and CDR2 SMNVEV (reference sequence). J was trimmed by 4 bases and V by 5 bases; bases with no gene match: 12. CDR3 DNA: TGTGCCAGCAGTCCAAGGGTTCTGGGACTAGCGGGGGGTTACGAGCAGTACTTC. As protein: CASSPRVLGLAGGYEQYF.